This T cell receptor beta chain comes out of a study of blood T cell repertoires in COVID-19. The authors' processing: Reference gene primer amplification gave nucleated cell count estimates. The assay was immunoSEQ multiplex PCR, and TCRdb's table has in-frame clones only and misses some. V and J calls and clone size come straight from that table; D and trimming were deduced from the DNA. The sample includes roughly 280,000 clones, 80% to 90% of them seen just once. CDR1 is LGHDT, CDR2 YNNKEL, per germline (reference sequence). The CDR3 has 18 residues. Trimming stripped 1 base from V and 0 bases from J, with 19 bases between.

The rearrangement links TRBV3-1 (or the pseudogene TRBV3-2) to TRBJ2-7; D unclear. Material: peripheral blood. This clonotype was sampled from a man younger than 45 with active or convalescent COVID-19. DNA for the CDR3: TGTGCCAGCAGCCAAGCTGACTCGATGTATACCAGCTCCTACGAGCAGTACTTC. This translates into CASSQADSMYTSSYEQYF.